The 23 T cell receptor beta chains listed next were all sequenced from one sample in a study of blood T cell repertoires in COVID-19. Produced via immunoSEQ multiplex PCR; TCRdb's table is partial and in-frame only. The sample shows a few hundred thousand clones, approximately 85% of them seen only once. Sequenced input: PBMCs or T cells enriched from blood (not recorded which). The receptors derive from a woman aged 25 to 45 who had recovered from COVID-19.

This chain joins TRBV2 and TRBJ2-1; D possibly corresponds to TRBD2 (6 bases). The germline V gene has CDR1 SNHLY and CDR2 FYNNEI. Deletions cut 3 bases from V and 4 bases from J, with 7 bases between. CDR3 length equals 13 residues. DNA of the CDR3: TGTGCCAGCAGTGAGCGGGAATACAATGAGCAGTTCTTC. Encoded protein: CASSEREYNEQFF.

This clone turned up a few times. The V and J genes are TRBV28 and TRBJ1-4; 7 bases align to TRBD1. The trim removed 3 bases at V and 3 bases at J, leaving 10 bases unmatched. This CDR3 region has 17 residues. CDR1 MDHEN and CDR2 SYDVKM come from the germline V gene. The CDR3 loop is CASSFWPDRASNEKLFF. DNA for the CDR3: TGTGCCAGCAGTTTCTGGCCCGACAGGGCCTCTAATGAAAAACTGTTTTTT.

The genes are TRBV6-5 and TRBJ2-1; maybe TRBD2 (5 bases). Trimming cost V 5 bases and J 6 bases, with 17 bases left between them. The CDR3 runs to 15 residues. Germline-derived CDR1 and CDR2 are MNHEY and SVGAGI. The CDR3 DNA is TGTGCCAGCAGTCGAACGGCACGCGGGCGCAATGAGCAGTTCTTC. This translates into CASSRTARGRNEQFF.

The CDR3 bases are TGTGCCAGCAGCCCCCCCCGGGGGTGGACCGGGGAGCTGTTTTTT. It translates to CASSPPRGWTGELFF. This chain joins TRBV27 and TRBJ2-2, with D perhaps TRBD2 (6 bases). With 6 bases removed from V and 5 bases from J, the gap between germline ends came to 16 bases. The V gene's germline CDR1 is MNHEY and CDR2 SMNVEV (reference sequence). The CDR3 loop spans 15 amino acids.

CDR3 sequence: CASQRTGGMNEQYF. CDR3 DNA: TGTGCCTCCCAGCGGACAGGGGGTATGAACGAGCAGTACTTC. This chain uses TRBV2 with TRBJ2-7, with 10 nucleotides matching TRBD1. V was pared by 11 bases and J by 5 bases, with 12 bases of the junction left unmatched. Germline-derived CDR1 and CDR2 are SNHLY and FYNNEI. The CDR3 has 14 amino acids.

The V call is TRBV27, the J call TRBJ1-2; 8 bases fit TRBD1. The J segment lost 5 bases and the V segment lost 6 bases, leaving 11 bases of the junction unmatched. CDR3 length equals 15 residues. Germline CDR1 is MNHEY and CDR2 is SMNVEV (reference sequence). Written as DNA, the CDR3 is TGTGCCAGCAGCCCCGGGACAGGAAAACGATATGGCTACACCTTC. As protein: CASSPGTGKRYGYTF.

The rearrangement uses TRBV7-2 and TRBJ2-7; 9 bases are shared with TRBD2. The CDR3 has 16 residues. V gave up 3 bases and J gave up 2 bases; unmatched junction bases: 8. Per germline, CDR1 SGHTA and CDR2 FQGNSA. The CDR3 is CASSLNGIAGAYEQYF. In DNA form, the CDR3 reads TGTGCCAGCAGCTTGAATGGTATAGCGGGGGCCTACGAGCAGTACTTC.

The chain joins TRBV30 to TRBJ1-2, with a possible D match to TRBD1 (5 bases). V dropped 3 bases and J dropped 0 bases, with 8 bases sitting between them. Germline V CDR1 and CDR2: GTSNPN, SVGIG (reference sequence). CDR3 length: 13 amino acids. Here the CDR3 reads CAWRGRANYGYTF. CDR3 sequence (DNA): TGTGCCTGGAGGGGCAGGGCTAACTATGGCTACACCTTC.

The chain is built from TRBV28 and TRBJ1-5; 8 bases agree with TRBD1. The CDR3 totals 15 residues. In germline, CDR1 is MDHEN, CDR2 SYDVKM. J lost 9 bases, V lost 7 bases, and 14 bases had no gene match. CDR3 DNA sequence: TGTGCCAGCAACGACCCCGGGACAGGCGACCGGCCCCAGCATTTT. Protein product: CASNDPGTGDRPQHF.

This chain joins TRBV7-9 and TRBJ2-7, with D unclear. The CDR3 length is 12 residues. The germline gives CDR1 SEHNR, CDR2 FQNEAQ (reference sequence). The ends were cut back, 1 base at V and 4 bases at J, with 5 bases in the middle. CDR3 amino acids: CASSLGQYEQYF. The DNA of the CDR3 is TGTGCCAGCAGCTTAGGTCAGTACGAGCAGTACTTC.

The J gene is TRBJ2-7, the V gene TRBV5-1; tentatively, D is TRBD2 (5 bases). V was trimmed by 2 bases and J by 1 base, leaving 10 bases between them. This CDR3 has 14 amino acids. Germline V CDR1 and CDR2: SGHRS, YFSETQ. CDR3 in amino acids: CASSFSRESYEQYF. The DNA for the CDR3 is TGCGCCAGCAGCTTCAGTCGGGAATCCTACGAGCAGTACTTC.

This chain connects TRBV28 to TRBJ2-1, with 9 bases fitting TRBD2. Germline V gene data show CDR1 as MDHEN and CDR2 as SYDVKM. With V trimmed by 5 bases and J by 0 bases, 5 bases remained unmatched. The CDR3 is 16 residues long. CDR3 sequence: CASSVAGVSSYNEQFF. The CDR3 nucleotides read TGTGCCAGCAGTGTAGCGGGAGTGAGCTCCTACAATGAGCAGTTCTTC. The whole variable domain, filled in from reference TRBV28 and TRBJ2-1, reads DVKVTQSSRYLVKRTGEKVFLECVQDMDHENMFWYRQDPGLGLRLIYFSYDVKMKEKGDIPEGYSVSREKKERFSLILESASTNQTSMYLCASSVAGVSSYNEQFFGPGTRLTVL.

The genes are TRBV7-7 and TRBJ1-2; 9 bases map to TRBD1. The CDR3 is 17 amino acids. V gave up 4 bases and J gave up 3 bases; unmatched junction bases: 12. Per the germline V gene, CDR1 is SSHAT and CDR2 is FNYEAQ (reference sequence). The CDR3 loop reads CASSYTGTGIRDYGYTF. The CDR3 DNA reads as TGTGCCAGCAGCTATACCGGGACAGGGATTCGGGACTATGGCTACACCTTC.

This chain uses TRBV5-8 with TRBJ2-7; tentatively, D is TRBD2 (5 bases). V lost 4 bases and J 6 bases, leaving 11 bases between the germline ends. The CDR3 runs to 12 residues. Germline values: CDR1 SGHTS, CDR2 YDEGEE. This chain's CDR3 is CASSVSGGEQYF. CDR3 DNA sequence: TGTGCCAGCAGCGTGAGCGGAGGCGAGCAGTACTTC. Complete variable domain (other parts from reference TRBV5-8 and TRBJ2-7): EAGVTQSPTHLIKTRGQQATLRCSPISGHTSVYWYQQALGLGLQFLLWYDEGEERNRGNFPPRFSGRQFPNYSSELNVNALELEDSALYLCASSVSGGEQYFGPGTRLTVT.

This chain joins TRBV18 and TRBJ1-5; D is perhaps TRBD1 (6 bases). Germline CDR1 and CDR2: KGHSH and LQKENI. CDR3 length equals 14 residues. Trimming took off 2 bases at V and 5 bases at J, with 10 bases between the two ends. The CDR3: CASSPGQSDQPQHF. The CDR3 DNA follows: TGTGCCAGCTCACCAGGACAGTCGGATCAGCCCCAGCATTTT.

The chain links TRBV19 to TRBJ2-5; 12 nucleotides match TRBD2. Trimming at V came to 7 bases and at J to 5 bases, leaving 5 bases not matched to a gene. Per germline, CDR1 LNHDA and CDR2 SQIVND (reference sequence). This CDR3 contains 14 residues. CDR3 protein: CASTHTSGRETQYF. The CDR3 DNA follows: TGTGCCAGTACCCATACTAGCGGGAGGGAGACCCAGTACTTC.

The chain carries TRBV18 and TRBJ2-7; D unclear. V was shortened by 6 bases and J by 4 bases, with 10 bases between the two germline ends. The germline gives CDR1 KGHSH, CDR2 LQKENI. The CDR3 length is 12 residues. The CDR3 nucleotides are TGTGCCAGCTCGCCCCGTGAGTACGAGCAGTACTTC. This translates into CASSPREYEQYF.

The gene calls are TRBV12-3 or TRBV12-4 and TRBJ2-1, with 7 bases that match TRBD1. Trimming took 8 bases from V and 3 from J; bases not matched to a gene: 4. The CDR3 runs to 13 residues. The CDR3: CASARGLYNEQFF. Written as DNA, the CDR3 is TGTGCCAGCGCGAGGGGGCTCTACAATGAGCAGTTCTTC.

This sequence joins TRBV11-3 and TRBJ2-2; a possible D gene is TRBD1 (6 bases). The V gene lost 1 base and the J gene lost 2 bases, with 8 bases spanning the gap. Germline CDR1 is SGHNT and CDR2 is YENEEA. The CDR3 extends over 15 amino acids. The chain's CDR3 is CASSLVGQNTGELFF. The CDR3 DNA follows: TGTGCCAGCAGCTTAGTGGGACAAAACACCGGGGAGCTGTTTTTT.

The V gene is TRBV10-3, the J gene TRBJ1-3, with a weak D call TRBD1 (5 bases). Germline V gene data show CDR1 as ENHRY and CDR2 as SYGVKD. Trimming took 6 bases from V and 2 from J, leaving 8 bases between them. CDR3 length: 13 residues. CDR3 protein: CAIRDSAGNTIYF. Here the CDR3 DNA reads TGTGCCATCAGAGACAGTGCTGGAAACACCATATATTTT.

The V call is TRBV25-1, the J call TRBJ2-1, with a tentative D call TRBD2 (6 bases). Germline V gene data show CDR1 as MGHDK and CDR2 as SYGVNS. The CDR3 is made up of 14 amino acids. V gave up 4 bases and J gave up 3 bases, with 10 bases separating them. For the CDR3, the DNA is TGTGCCAGCAGTGCGGGGGAAATCTACAATGAGCAGTTCTTC. Amino acids: CASSAGEIYNEQFF.

CDR3 loop: CASSPTGGWARYTF. DNA of the CDR3: TGTGCCAGCAGCCCTACAGGGGGGTGGGCCCGCTACACCTTC. The chain couples TRBV11-2 to TRBJ1-2; the match to TRBD1 covers 8 bases. J gave up 9 bases and V 5 bases, and 11 bases lay outside the gene matches. The length of the CDR3 is 14 residues. Germline values: CDR1 SGHAT, CDR2 FQNNGV.

This clone has just a few counts. This sequence joins TRBV28 and TRBJ2-1, with D tentatively TRBD2 (6 bases). V was shortened by 6 bases and J by 8 bases, with 20 bases between the two germline ends. Germline CDR1 and CDR2: MDHEN and SYDVKM. The CDR3 contains 15 residues. This chain's CDR3 is CASRALFLGEDEQFF. In nucleotides, the CDR3 is TGTGCCAGCAGGGCCCTCTTCCTAGGGGAGGATGAGCAGTTCTTC.